What follows are 9 T cell receptor beta chains derived from one specimen sequenced in a study of human T cells and chemical hapten exposure. Regarding time point: patch test 2, 6 weeks after DPC sensitization. Documented treatment: therapeutic diphenylcyclopropenone sensitization with weekly scalp DPC. TCRdb ran MiXCR on the RACE reads and lists one entry per CDR3 protein. The data contain approximately 350,000 distinct CDR3 sequences, around 6% of them singletons. The sample here was whole blood, taken in connection with sensitization to the hapten diphenylcyclopropenone (DPC). These receptors came from a woman younger than 35 with alopecia areata. Some clones in this sample may be carry-over from other donors' samples.

This clonotype was recorded a few times. In DNA form, the CDR3 reads TGTGCCAGCTCACCAAGGAAGCAGTCTTACAGTGGGAACACTGAAGCTTTCTTT. Translating it yields CASSPRKQSYSGNTEAFF. The chain has TRBV18 and TRBJ1-1; no clear D gene. CDR1 is KGHSH and CDR2 is LQKENI in the germline V gene. The CDR3 runs to 18 residues. V dropped 2 bases and J dropped 1 base, with 20 bases sitting between them.

This clonotype was detected only a few times. This rearrangement joins TRBV20-1 to TRBJ2-7; TRBD1 might be the D (5 bases). V lost 1 base to trimming and J lost 2 bases, with 15 bases between them. The CDR3 runs 15 residues. CDR1 DFQATT and CDR2 SNEGSKA come from the germline V gene (reference sequence). CDR3 in amino acids: CSARGPREGAYEQYF. The CDR3 DNA sequence: TGCAGTGCTAGAGGCCCCAGGGAAGGGGCCTACGAGCAGTACTTC.

The genes are TRBV29-1 and TRBJ2-3; D is ambiguous. Trimming pared 4 bases from V and 7 bases from J, leaving 9 bases between. Germline-derived CDR1 and CDR2 are SQVTM and ANQGSEA. CDR3 size: 11 residues. The CDR3 nucleotides are TGCAGCGTTGTGATACAGTATACGCAGTATTTT. It codes for CSVVIQYTQYF.

This clonotype was observed a few times. The chain is built from TRBV7-3 and TRBJ1-1, with D maybe TRBD1 (5 bases). Germline V CDR1 and CDR2: SGHTA, FQGTGA. V lost 5 bases, J lost 2 bases, and 15 bases lay in between. The CDR3 is 15 residues long. The CDR3, as DNA: TGTGCCAGCAGCCCGAATGGGGGAGAAAACACTGAAGCTTTCTTT. Protein sequence: CASSPNGGENTEAFF. The complete variable domain, with remaining parts taken from reference TRBV7-3 and TRBJ1-1, reads GAGVSQTPSNKVTEKGKYVELRCDPISGHTALYWYRQSLGQGPEFLIYFQGTGAADDSGLPNDRFFAVRPEGSVSTLKIQRTERGDSAVYLCASSPNGGENTEAFFGQGTRLTVV.

The chain couples TRBV7-8 to TRBJ1-5, with D uncertain. The CDR3 totals 16 residues. CDR1 SGHVS and CDR2 FQNEAQ come from the germline V gene. Trimming cost V 3 bases and J 4 bases, with 16 bases left between them. The CDR3 coding sequence is TGTGCCAGCAGCTTCGACGGAGCTATTATTAATCAGCCCCAGCATTTT. Its translation: CASSFDGAIINQPQHF.

There are many counts of this clonotype. The CDR3 DNA sequence: TGTGCCAGCAGCATCGGACTAGCGGGGGCCACTAGCACAGATACGCAGTATTTT. Protein product: CASSIGLAGATSTDTQYF. The V gene is TRBV7-2, the J gene TRBJ2-3, with 13 bases matching TRBD2. Germline V gives CDR1 SGHTA, CDR2 FQGNSA. After removal of 5 bases from V and 0 bases from J, the junction contained 8 bases not matched to a gene. The CDR3 is made up of 18 amino acids. Filled out from reference TRBV7-2 and TRBJ2-3, the complete variable domain reads GAGVSQSPSNKVTEKGKDVELRCDPISGHTALYWYRQSLGQGLEFLIYFQGNSAPDKSGLPSDRFSAERTGGSVSTLTIQRTQQEDSAVYLCASSIGLAGATSTDTQYFGPGTRLTVL.

This clonotype was observed a few times. This chain joins TRBV27 and TRBJ1-2, with TRBD1 matching over 8 bases. CDR1 MNHEY and CDR2 SMNVEV come from the germline V gene (reference sequence). The CDR3 totals 15 residues. V trimming: 6 bases; J trimming: 4 bases; junction bases outside the gene matches: 10. CDR3: CASSRDRGRVYGYTF. CDR3 nucleotide sequence: TGTGCCAGCAGCCGAGACAGGGGCCGGGTCTATGGCTACACCTTC.

The CDR3 coding sequence is TGTGCCAGCTCACGGTCGGCAGTCTATGGCTACACCTTC. Translation gives CASSRSAVYGYTF. This chain links TRBV18 with TRBJ1-2; no clear D gene. V dropped 4 bases and J dropped 4 bases, with 10 bases sitting between them. Germline loops: CDR1 KGHSH, CDR2 LQKENI. This CDR3 is built from 13 residues.

This clonotype was seen at least ten times. This chain connects TRBV12-3 or TRBV12-4 to TRBJ1-1; D not certain. The CDR3 extends over 11 amino acids. V dropped 3 bases and J dropped 5 bases, with 4 bases sitting between them. The CDR3 region is CASSFSTEAFF. CDR3 DNA: TGTGCCAGCAGTTTTTCGACTGAAGCTTTCTTT.